Presented here are 10 T cell receptor beta chains from one specimen sequenced in a study of cytomegalovirus exposure and HLA in healthy donors. The PCR ran on 60 Vbeta and 13 Jbeta primers. Method: immunoSEQ multiplex PCR; TCRdb's copy keeps in-frame clones and lacks some. This sample's table has under 90,000 clones. The material sequenced was PBMCs. These receptors were taken from a man aged 45-60 years in good health and CMV-seropositive.

Comment on this clone: The same CDR3 also results from other DNA sequences found in this sample. J is TRBJ2-3 and V is TRBV19; TRBD2 agrees at 7 bases. Germline-derived CDR1 and CDR2 are LNHDA and SQIVND (reference sequence). This CDR3 comprises 18 residues. The CDR3 sequence: CASSKLEGLAVSTDTQYF. In DNA form, the CDR3 reads TGTGCTTCCAGTAAGTTGGAGGGTCTAGCGGTTAGCACAGATACGCAGTATTTT.

The chain couples TRBV7-9 to TRBJ2-1; 7 nucleotides match TRBD2. The CDR3 consists of 19 residues. After removal of 5 bases from V and 2 bases from J, the junction contained 18 bases not matched to a gene. The V gene's germline CDR1 is SEHNR and CDR2 FQNEAQ (reference sequence). CDR3 sequence (DNA): TGTGCCAGCAGCCCCAATCGGTTGGGAGGGGAGCCCACCTACAATGAGCAGTTCTTC. Translation: CASSPNRLGGEPTYNEQFF.

This rearrangement joins TRBV7-8 to TRBJ1-5; 8 bases line up with TRBD1. The CDR3 covers 17 residues. J lost 7 bases, V lost 2 bases, and 13 bases had no gene match. Germline assignment: CDR1 SGHVS and CDR2 FQNEAQ. The CDR3, as DNA: TGTGCCAGCAGCTTACAATCGGCAGGGGGCAAGGGACAGCCCCAGCATTTT. Residues: CASSLQSAGGKGQPQHF.

V and J are TRBV19 and TRBJ2-3, with D possibly TRBD1 on 5 matching bases. CDR1 LNHDA and CDR2 SQIVND come from the germline V gene (reference sequence). The CDR3 contains 14 residues. Trimming pared 3 bases from V and 6 bases from J, leaving 13 bases between. CDR3 bases: TGTGCCAGTAGTATGGACAACATCGGCGATACGCAGTATTTT. Translation: CASSMDNIGDTQYF.

This sequence joins TRBV6-7 and TRBJ1-5, with TRBD1 identical over 8 bases. TRBV6-7 is labeled an ORF, and its function is uncertain. Unmatched junction bases numbered 15, after V lost 2 bases and J lost 6 bases. This CDR3 has 18 residues. The CDR3 region has the DNA TGTGCCAGCAGTTACCCTTACAGGGGGATAGCGCTAAGTCAGCCCCAGCATTTT. Its translation: CASSYPYRGIALSQPQHF.

The CDR3 sequence is CASSLQGAETYEQYV. For the CDR3, the DNA is TGTGCCAGCAGCTTACAGGGGGCAGAGACCTACGAGCAGTACGTC. V gene TRBV5-8 combines with J gene TRBJ2-7; 9 nucleotides line up with TRBD1. Germline V gene lookup returns CDR1 SGHTS and CDR2 YDEGEE. Trimming removed 2 bases from V and 2 bases from J; junction bases left unmatched: 5. This CDR3 has 15 residues.

The rearrangement uses TRBV7-9 and TRBJ1-2; 7 bases fit TRBD1. V shed 5 bases, J shed 7 bases, and the junction held 7 bases outside the gene matches. Germline assignment: CDR1 SEHNR and CDR2 FQNEAQ (reference sequence). The length of the CDR3 is 13 residues. The CDR3 bases are TGTGCCAGCAGCCCCGGACAGGTGGCTGGCTACACCTTC. This codes for CASSPGQVAGYTF.

In nucleotides, the CDR3 is TGTGCCAGCGGTTGGGACAGGGGGTACAACGGGGAGCTGTTTTTT. It translates to CASGWDRGYNGELFF. V usage is TRBV28 and J usage is TRBJ2-2, with TRBD1 identical over 11 bases. The V gene's germline CDR1 is MDHEN and CDR2 SYDVKM. V was pared by 8 bases and J by 7 bases, with 9 bases of the junction left unmatched. The CDR3 sequence is 15 residues long.

The chain uses TRBV6-5 and TRBJ2-7, with TRBD1 matching over 7 bases. Germline values: CDR1 MNHEY, CDR2 SVGAGI. The CDR3 spans 16 residues. Unmatched junction bases numbered 9, after V lost 4 bases and J lost 0 bases. The CDR3 region has the DNA TGTGCCAGCAGTTCTCACGCCGGGACAGTCTCCTACGAGCAGTACTTC. It is translated as CASSSHAGTVSYEQYF.

This rearrangement joins TRBV30 to TRBJ1-5; TRBD1 matches 7 bases. The CDR3 extends over 15 amino acids. The V gene end was trimmed by 0 bases and the J gene end by 7 bases; junction bases not matched to a gene: 9. In germline, CDR1 is GTSNPN, CDR2 SVGIG (reference sequence). The CDR3 region is CAWSVKGGGQQPQHF. DNA of the CDR3: TGTGCCTGGAGTGTAAAAGGGGGCGGGCAGCAGCCCCAGCATTTT.